This TCR beta chain stems from a study of blood T cell repertoires in COVID-19 (dated by TCRdb to about 2020). With respect to the entire study: The collaborator samples originated in the United States, Italy and Spain and spanned the acute and convalescent phases of COVID-19. Sample metadata almost always included a de-identified subject ID, COVID-19 status, age in years and sex. Subjects who had been exposed to COVID-19, were actively infected with it, or had recovered from it provided the deeply sampled blood TCRbeta repertoires that made up the dataset. The repertoires were released in a freely available public database meant as a resource for research on the immune response to SARS-CoV-2. Where HLA class I and class II types were available, the types were taken from metadata supplied by the sample provider, not from assay-based typing. The prospective study material was composed of cDNA or gDNA derived from T cells, B-cell-depleted T cells, or PBMCs. Samples came from the ongoing ImmuneRACE study (first 160 participants) plus 1,254 subjects from 6 global collaborators.

In Seattle, one collaborating source enrolled patients while the infection was active and tracked those patients longitudinally over the course of disease. Collaborating institutions collected whole blood in K2EDTA tubes following their own protocols. For TCRbeta analysis, collaborator samples were shipped as frozen whole blood, as isolated PBMCs, or as DNA extracted from either sample type. Study-wide findings and limitations: The amount of clinical and demographic metadata varied by source and participant and was provided uncurated.

Regarding this clone: What antigen it recognizes has not been identified. The record has no base qualities; no much larger clone is one base away.

TCRbeta CDR3 regions were amplified from genomic DNA by means of the immunoSEQ Assay, a bias-controlled multiplex PCR. The original methods were these. Within the assay, amplification of reference gene primers was used to estimate how many nucleated cells each sample contained. To quantify the absolute abundance of each unique TCRbeta CDR3 rearrangement, sequence reads were collapsed and filtered. For each sample, productive Simpson clonality was calculated as the square root of Simpson's diversity index over productive rearrangements. As stored in TCRdb, this immuneACCESS dataset retains in-frame rearrangements with V and J assigned. A fraction of the clones does not appear; measured against another copy, unresolved V genes explain less than half of the discrepancy, and the remainder lacks a known reason. That table gives V, J and clone size, and the DNA gave D and trimming. Counted in this sample were 120,000 or so clones; approximately 85% of them appeared once. The ten largest clones represent about 17% of the sample.

CDR1 and CDR2 are read off the germline V gene as SGDLS and YYNGEE. V trim: 4 bases; J trim: 3 bases; unmatched bases: 4. From its cysteine to its phenylalanine, the CDR3 spans 16 amino acids. CDR3 DNA only is kept here, 48 bases in frame from base 1. This sequence was found in a man between 25 and 39 years old with COVID-19, enrolled during active disease. Specimen: peripheral blood. The chain joins TRBV9 to TRBJ2-3; TRBD2 lines up with 14 middle nucleotides. Here the CDR3 is given as CASSPRLAGGTDTQYF. The nucleotide sequence reads TGTGCCAGCAGCCCGCGACTAGCGGGGGGGACAGATACGCAGTATTTT.